The 15 T cell receptor beta chains given below trace back to one sample, sequenced in a study of cytomegalovirus exposure and HLA in healthy donors. The PCR had 60 Vbeta and 13 Jbeta primers. Sequencing used immunoSEQ multiplex PCR; TCRdb keeps in-frame clones, though not all of them. The sample yields about 140,000 clones, roughly four fifths seen once. Input material: PBMCs. These receptors were obtained from a woman aged 45-60 years in good health and CMV-seropositive.

V gene TRBV6-1 combines with J gene TRBJ2-1; 10 positions match TRBD2. The CDR3 consists of 15 residues. Germline V gene sequence: CDR1 MNHNS, CDR2 SASEGT. V gave up 1 base and J gave up 4 bases; unmatched junction bases: 1. Here the CDR3 DNA reads TGTGCCAGCAGTGAAGAAGCGGGGGGGTACAATGAGCAGTTCTTC. Amino acids: CASSEEAGGYNEQFF.

The CDR3 bases are TGTGCCTGGAGAAGGAGTGTGAACACTGAAGCTTTCTTT. This encodes CAWRRSVNTEAFF. The chain recombines TRBV30 with TRBJ1-1; no reliable D call. Trimming took 3 bases from V and 0 from J, leaving 8 bases between them. The CDR3 has 13 amino acids. CDR1 is GTSNPN and CDR2 is SVGIG in the germline V gene (reference sequence).

The chain recombines TRBV2 with TRBJ1-1, with a possible D match to TRBD1 (5 bases). Trimming pared 2 bases from V and 4 bases from J, leaving 11 bases between. Germline V CDR1 and CDR2: SNHLY, FYNNEI. CDR3 length: 14 amino acids. The CDR3 bases are TGTGCCAGCAGTGAACTGGGGGGGGGCACTGAAGCTTTCTTT. Translated, it gives CASSELGGGTEAFF.

The table lists this clone with a count of one. This chain connects TRBV7-2 to TRBJ2-7, with no clear D. V dropped 1 base and J dropped 2 bases, with 15 bases sitting between them. The germline V gene encodes CDR1 SGHTA and CDR2 FQGNSA. The CDR3 loop spans 16 amino acids. CDR3 sequence: CASSLGRNYPPYEQYF. CDR3 sequence (DNA): TGTGCCAGCAGCTTAGGGCGGAACTACCCACCCTACGAGCAGTACTTC. Combining the CDR3 with reference TRBV7-2 and TRBJ2-7 gives the whole variable domain GAGVSQSPSNKVTEKGKDVELRCDPISGHTALYWYRQSLGQGLEFLIYFQGNSAPDKSGLPSDRFSAERTGGSVSTLTIQRTQQEDSAVYLCASSLGRNYPPYEQYFGPGTRLTVT.

This clone was found once. The chain joins TRBV7-2 to TRBJ1-6; D may be TRBD1 (5 bases). Germline V gives CDR1 SGHTA, CDR2 FQGNSA. The CDR3 has 17 residues. The V and J ends lost 1 base and 7 bases respectively, with 17 bases between them. The CDR3 DNA follows: TGTGCCAGCAGCTTAGGGGTGGAGAAGGGGCTGAATTCACCCCTCCACTTT. Protein sequence: CASSLGVEKGLNSPLHF.

A remark on this clone: Other DNA sequences from this sample encode an identical CDR3 as well. CDR3 in DNA: TGTGCCAGCAGTGACTCGGGTGGGAGCGGGGCCAACGTCCTGACTTTC. Amino acids: CASSDSGGSGANVLTF. The chain recombines TRBV6-4 with TRBJ2-6; possibly TRBD2 for D (5 bases). CDR1 is MRHNA, CDR2 SNTAGT, per germline. The CDR3 covers 16 residues. V gave up 0 bases and J gave up 4 bases, with 10 bases separating them.

This sequence joins TRBV6-6 and TRBJ1-1; D not resolved. The CDR3 runs to 15 residues. Germline loops: CDR1 MNHNY, CDR2 SVGAGI (reference sequence). Trimming cost V 5 bases and J 3 bases, with 16 bases left between them. The CDR3 is CASSQSLGRYTEAFF. CDR3 sequence (DNA): TGTGCCAGCAGTCAGTCCCTTGGGAGGTACACTGAAGCTTTCTTT.

The rearrangement uses TRBV10-3 and TRBJ1-2; 7 nucleotides match TRBD1. Germline V CDR1 and CDR2: ENHRY, SYGVKD. The CDR3 spans 14 residues. The junction had 6 bases not matched to a gene; V was cut back by 2 bases and J by 6 bases. The CDR3 DNA reads TGTGCCATCAGTGAGGGCAGGGGGGCCCATGGCTACACCTTC. Its protein product is CAISEGRGAHGYTF.

This chain connects TRBV4-2 to TRBJ2-2; D is possibly TRBD2 (6 bases). CDR1 is LGHNA, CDR2 YNFKEQ, per germline. V lost 0 bases to trimming and J lost 5 bases, with 22 bases between them. The CDR3 sequence is 19 residues long. Here the CDR3 DNA reads TGTGCCAGCAGCCAAGATGGTGGAGGCGGGGCCGGGAGTACCGGGGAGCTGTTTTTT. Protein sequence: CASSQDGGGGAGSTGELFF.

This clone occurred a few times. This chain joins TRBV4-3 and TRBJ2-5; 9 bases align to TRBD2. The V gene's germline CDR1 is LGHNA and CDR2 YSLEER. Trimming cost V 4 bases and J 4 bases; bases outside gene matches: 7. The CDR3 runs 15 residues. The CDR3: CASSREAGGGETQYF. The CDR3 DNA reads as TGCGCCAGCAGCCGAGAAGCGGGGGGCGGAGAGACCCAGTACTTC.

The count of this clone is one. This rearrangement joins TRBV30 to TRBJ1-2, with TRBD1 matching over 11 bases. Germline lookup yields CDR1 GTSNPN and CDR2 SVGIG (reference sequence). This CDR3 has 13 amino acids. V lost 3 bases to trimming and J lost 6 bases; unmatched junction nucleotides: 3. The CDR3 here is CAWSEGQGDGYTF. The CDR3 coding sequence is TGTGCCTGGAGCGAGGGACAGGGGGATGGCTACACCTTC.

The chain joins TRBV5-6 to TRBJ2-1; the D gene is possibly TRBD2 (5 bases). This CDR3 spans 13 amino acids. Germline CDR1 reads SGHDT; CDR2 reads YYEEEE. Trimming shortened V by 1 base and J by 5 bases, and 7 bases separated the two germline ends. For the CDR3, the DNA is TGTGCCAGCAGCTTGTCGGGGAACAATGAGCAGTTCTTC. Its protein product is CASSLSGNNEQFF.

This clone was seen a few times. This chain connects TRBV13 to TRBJ2-1; D not certain. Between the trimmed V and J ends, which lost 4 bases and 7 bases, there was a span of 8 bases. Germline CDR1 is PRHDT and CDR2 is FYEKMQ (reference sequence). The CDR3 has 12 amino acids. CDR3 region: CASSSELNEQFF. The CDR3 coding sequence is TGTGCCAGCAGCTCGGAGTTGAATGAGCAGTTCTTC.

V usage is TRBV29-1 and J usage is TRBJ2-5; tentative D call: TRBD1 (5 bases). The V gene lost 2 bases and the J gene lost 4 bases, with 14 bases spanning the gap. This CDR3 contains 14 residues. Germline lookup yields CDR1 SQVTM and CDR2 ANQGSEA. In DNA form, the CDR3 reads TGCAGCGTTGAAAGTGCGGCAGGGCGAGAGACCCAGTACTTC. It translates to CSVESAAGRETQYF.

This chain connects TRBV28 to TRBJ2-5; D is possibly TRBD1 (6 bases). CDR1 and CDR2 from the germline V gene are MDHEN and SYDVKM. This CDR3 comprises 15 residues. V was shortened by 5 bases and J by 2 bases, with 15 bases between the two germline ends. The CDR3 spells CASSITTGQQETQYF. The CDR3 region has the DNA TGTGCCAGCAGTATAACCACAGGACAGCAAGAGACCCAGTACTTC.